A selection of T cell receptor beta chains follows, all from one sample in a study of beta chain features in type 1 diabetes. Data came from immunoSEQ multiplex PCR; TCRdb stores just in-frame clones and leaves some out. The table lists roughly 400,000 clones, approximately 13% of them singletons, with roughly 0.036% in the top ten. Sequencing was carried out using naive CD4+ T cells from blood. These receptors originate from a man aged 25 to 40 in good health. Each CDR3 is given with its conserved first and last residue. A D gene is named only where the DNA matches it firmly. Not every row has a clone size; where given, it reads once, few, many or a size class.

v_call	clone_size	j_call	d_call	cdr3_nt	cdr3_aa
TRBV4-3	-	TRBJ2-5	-	TGCGCCAGCAGCCAAGATCTGGCGGGGTCAATGGCCCAGTACTTC	CASSQDLAGSMAQYF
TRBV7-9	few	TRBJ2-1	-	TGTGCCAGCAGCTTAGCTCAAGGAGCGGTGAATGAGCAGTTCTTC	CASSLAQGAVNEQFF
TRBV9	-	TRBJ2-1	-	TGTGCCAGCAGCCCCAGCGGAACCTCCTACAATGAGCAGTTCTTC	CASSPSGTSYNEQFF
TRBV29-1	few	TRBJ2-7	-	TGCAGCGTGGGGAGAGACGGTCCCTACGAGCAGTACTTC	CSVGRDGPYEQYF
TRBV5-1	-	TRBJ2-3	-	TGCGCCAGCAGCTTGGAGCGGCCCGGCACAGATACGCAGTATTTT	CASSLERPGTDTQYF
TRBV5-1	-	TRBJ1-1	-	TGCGCCAGCAGCTTGCCACCGAACACTGAAGCTTTCTTT	CASSLPPNTEAFF
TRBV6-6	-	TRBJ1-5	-	TGTGCCAGCAGTTTCGGACAGACTAGCAATCAGCCCCAGCATTTT	CASSFGQTSNQPQHF
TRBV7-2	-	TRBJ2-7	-	TGTGCCAGCAGCCAACGAAGCTCCTACGAGCAGTACTTC	CASSQRSSYEQYF
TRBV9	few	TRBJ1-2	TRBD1	TGTGCCAGCAGCGTTACAGGGGTTAATGGCTACACCTTC	CASSVTGVNGYTF
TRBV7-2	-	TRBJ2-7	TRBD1	TGTGCCAGCAGACGGACAGGGCTGTACGAGCAGTACTTC	CASRRTGLYEQYF
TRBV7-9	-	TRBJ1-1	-	TGTGCCAGCAGCTTTCTTCCCCTGAACACTGAAGCTTTCTTT	CASSFLPLNTEAFF
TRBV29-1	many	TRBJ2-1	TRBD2	TGCAGCGCTACTGGGACTAGCGGGATTTTTGATGAGCAGTTCTTC	CSATGTSGIFDEQFF
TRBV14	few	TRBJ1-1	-	TGTGCCAGCAGCCAAAGCAGGAAGGGCACTGAAGCTTTCTTT	CASSQSRKGTEAFF
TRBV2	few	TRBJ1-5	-	TGTGCCAGCCAAAATATAATCAGCAATCAGCCCCAGCATTTT	CASQNIISNQPQHF
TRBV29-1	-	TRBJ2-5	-	TGCAGCGTTGTAGTTGGCTGGGAGACCCAGTACTTC	CSVVVGWETQYF
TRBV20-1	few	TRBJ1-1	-	TGCAGTGCTAGAAGGAACACTGAAGCTTTCTTT	CSARRNTEAFF
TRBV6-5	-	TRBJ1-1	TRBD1	TGTGCCAGCGTCAGGGACAGCGCCTGGGGCACTGAAGCTTTCTTT	CASVRDSAWGTEAFF
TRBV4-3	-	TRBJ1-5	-	TGCGCCAGCAGCCAAGAGAAGGGACGCAATCAGCCCCAGCATTTT	CASSQEKGRNQPQHF
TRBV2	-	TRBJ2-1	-	TGTGCCAGCAGTTATCAGGAGAGCTCCTACAATGAGCAGTTCTTC	CASSYQESSYNEQFF
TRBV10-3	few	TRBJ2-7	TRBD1	TGTGCCATCAGAGAGGATACCGGGACAGGGATCTACGAGCAGTACTTC	CAIREDTGTGIYEQYF
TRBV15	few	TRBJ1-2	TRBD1	TGTGCCACCAGCGCCAGACAGGGGCGGGACGGCTACACCTTC	CATSARQGRDGYTF
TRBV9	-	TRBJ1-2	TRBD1	TGTGCCAGCAGCGGGCACAGGGGAAACTATGGCTACACCTTC	CASSGHRGNYGYTF
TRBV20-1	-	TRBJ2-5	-	TGCAGTGCTAACGGCCGAGAGACCCAGTACTTC	CSANGRETQYF
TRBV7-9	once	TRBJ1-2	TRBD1	TGTGCCAGCAGCCCCGGTGCAGGGGGCCCTAACTATGGCTACACCTTC	CASSPGAGGPNYGYTF
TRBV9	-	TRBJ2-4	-	TGTGCCAGCAGCGTAGAGGGGCTTGGAAACATTCAGTACTTC	CASSVEGLGNIQYF
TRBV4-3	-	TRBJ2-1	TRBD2	TGCGCCAGCAGCCAAGACCCGACTAGCGGGGAGCAGTTCTTC	CASSQDPTSGEQFF
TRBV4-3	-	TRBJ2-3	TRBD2	TGCGCCAGCAGCCAAGCCGGACTAGCGGGGGGCGGCCCAGATACGCAGTATTTT	CASSQAGLAGGGPDTQYF
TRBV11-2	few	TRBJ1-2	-	TGTGCCAGCGCAGCGACCGGGAGGGCAGAATATGGCTACACCTTC	CASAATGRAEYGYTF
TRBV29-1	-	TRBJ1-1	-	TGCAGCGCGGTAAAACAGGGACGGGAAACTGAAGCTTTCTTT	CSAVKQGRETEAFF
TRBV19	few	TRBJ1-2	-	TGTGCCAGTTCGGCCGACGGGAACTATGGCTACACCTTC	CASSADGNYGYTF
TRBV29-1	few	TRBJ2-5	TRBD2	TGCAGCGTTGTAAGGGAGGTAGTTCTAGCGGGACAAGAGACCCAGTACTTC	CSVVREVVLAGQETQYF
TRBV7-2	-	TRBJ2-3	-	TGTGCCAGCAGCTTAGGATTAGATACGCAGTATTTT	CASSLGLDTQYF
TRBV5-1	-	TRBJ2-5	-	TGCGCCAGCAGCATCCGACAGGCCCAAGAGACCCAGTACTTC	CASSIRQAQETQYF
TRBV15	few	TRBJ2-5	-	TGTGCCACCAGCAGAGGCCCCCAAGAGACCCAGTACTTC	CATSRGPQETQYF
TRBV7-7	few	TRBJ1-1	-	TGTGCTAGCAGCCGTGACAGCAACACTGAAGCTTTCTTT	CASSRDSNTEAFF
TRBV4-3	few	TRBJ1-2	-	TGCGCCAGCAGCCAAGGAGGATTAGCTAACTATGGCTACACCTTC	CASSQGGLANYGYTF
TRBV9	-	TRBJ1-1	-	TGTGCCAGCAGCGTAATTGGGAAGAGATCGGCTGAAGCTTTCTTT	CASSVIGKRSAEAFF
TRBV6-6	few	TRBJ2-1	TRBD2	TGTGCCAGCAGTCCCGCTAGCGGAAGCTCCTACAATGAGCAGTTCTTC	CASSPASGSSYNEQFF
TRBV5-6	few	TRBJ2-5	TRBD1	TGTGCCAGCAGCAGTACAGGGGGCAGGGAGACCCAGTACTTC	CASSSTGGRETQYF
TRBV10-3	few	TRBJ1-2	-	TGTGCCAGGGAGGCAGGGGAAGGCTATGGCTACACCTTC	CAREAGEGYGYTF
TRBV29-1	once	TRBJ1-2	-	TGCAGCGTTGCGCAGGGCCCAGACTTCGTACACACCTTC	CSVAQGPDFVHTF
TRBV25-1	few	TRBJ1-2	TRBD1	TGTGCCAGCAGTGACTTCCAGGGGGGCGGCTACACCTTC	CASSDFQGGGYTF
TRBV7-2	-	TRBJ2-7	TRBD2	TGTGCCAGCAGCTTAGGAGGACTAGCGGGTGGGTACGAGCAGTACTTC	CASSLGGLAGGYEQYF
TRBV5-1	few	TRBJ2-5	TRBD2	TGCGCCAGCAGCCCTCCGGGACTAGCGGGATTAGAGACCCAGTACTTC	CASSPPGLAGLETQYF
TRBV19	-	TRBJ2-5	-	TGTGCCAGTAGTATGATCCCCCAGCGTAAGGAGACCCAGTACTTC	CASSMIPQRKETQYF
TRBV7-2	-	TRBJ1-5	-	TGTGCCAGCAGCTTAAACTTGGGACGGGGAAATCAGCCCCAGCATTTT	CASSLNLGRGNQPQHF
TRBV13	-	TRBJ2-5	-	TGTGCCAGCAGCCTAGCTGAGACCCAGTACTTC	CASSLAETQYF
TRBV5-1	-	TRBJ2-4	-	TGCGCCAGCAGCGAAGGCGGGGACTCGATAGCCAAAAACATTCAGTACTTC	CASSEGGDSIAKNIQYF
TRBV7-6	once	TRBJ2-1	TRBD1	TGTGCCAGCAGCTTAGGGGGACAGGGGAGGTCTGAGCAGTTCTTC	CASSLGGQGRSEQFF
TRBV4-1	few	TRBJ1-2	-	TGCGCCAGCAGCCAAGATGGGGGAGCCAGGGGCTATGGCTACACCTTC	CASSQDGGARGYGYTF
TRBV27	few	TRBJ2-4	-	TGTGCCAGCAGTTACTCCACTGCGAGCATGAACATTCAGTACTTC	CASSYSTASMNIQYF
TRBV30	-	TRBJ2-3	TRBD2	TGTGCCTGGAGTGTACGACTAGCGGGGGGGACAGATACGCAGTATTTT	CAWSVRLAGGTDTQYF